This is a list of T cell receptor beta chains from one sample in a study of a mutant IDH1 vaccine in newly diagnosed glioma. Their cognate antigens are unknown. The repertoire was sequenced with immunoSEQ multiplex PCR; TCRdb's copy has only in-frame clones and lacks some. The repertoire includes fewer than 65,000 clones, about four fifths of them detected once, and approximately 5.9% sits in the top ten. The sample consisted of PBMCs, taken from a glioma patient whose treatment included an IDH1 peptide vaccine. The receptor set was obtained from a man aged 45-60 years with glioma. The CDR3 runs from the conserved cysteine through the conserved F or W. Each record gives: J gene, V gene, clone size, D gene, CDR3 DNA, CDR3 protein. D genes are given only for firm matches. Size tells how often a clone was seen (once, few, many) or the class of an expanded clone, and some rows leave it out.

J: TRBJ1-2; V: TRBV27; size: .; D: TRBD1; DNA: TGTGCCAGCAGCCGGGACAGGAACTATGGCTACACCTTC; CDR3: CASSRDRNYGYTF
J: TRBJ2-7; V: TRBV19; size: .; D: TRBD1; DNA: TGTGCCAGTAGTATAGGGACAGGGCGGTACGAGCAGTACTTC; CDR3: CASSIGTGRYEQYF
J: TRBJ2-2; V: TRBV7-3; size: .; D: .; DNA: TGTGCCAGCAGCTTAGGCGGGACAATTGGGGAGCTGTTTTTT; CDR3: CASSLGGTIGELFF
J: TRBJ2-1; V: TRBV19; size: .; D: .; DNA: TGTGCCAGTAGTATTAGAATGAATGAGCAGTTCTTC; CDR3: CASSIRMNEQFF
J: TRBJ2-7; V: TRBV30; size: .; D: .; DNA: TGTGCCTGGCGGGGTGCCTACGAGCAGTACTTC; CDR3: CAWRGAYEQYF
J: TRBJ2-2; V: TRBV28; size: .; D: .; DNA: TGTGCCAGCAGTTCTGTAGGGGACACCGGGGAGCTGTTTTTT; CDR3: CASSSVGDTGELFF
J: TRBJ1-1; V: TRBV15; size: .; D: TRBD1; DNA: TGTGCCACCGGCCCATTAGGACAGGGCAGTGAAGCTTTCTTT; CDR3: CATGPLGQGSEAFF
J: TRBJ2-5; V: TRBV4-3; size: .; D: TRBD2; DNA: TGCGCCAGCAGCCTGCACCACAGCGGGGTTCAAGAGACCCAGTACTTC; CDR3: CASSLHHSGVQETQYF
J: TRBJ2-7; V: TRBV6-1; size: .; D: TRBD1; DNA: TGTGCCAGCAGTATCCGGGACAGGGCGTACGAGCAGTACTTC; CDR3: CASSIRDRAYEQYF
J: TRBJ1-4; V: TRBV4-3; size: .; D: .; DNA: TGCGCCAGCAGCCAAGTACCCGAAAAACTGTTTTTT; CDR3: CASSQVPEKLFF
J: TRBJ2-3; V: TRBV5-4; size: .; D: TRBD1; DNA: TGTGCCAGCAGCGCGGAGACAGGGCAACCCCAGGGCACAGATACGCAGTATTTT; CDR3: CASSAETGQPQGTDTQYF
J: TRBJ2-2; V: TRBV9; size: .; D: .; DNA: TGTGCCAGCAGCGTAGAGGTTAGGAACACCGGGGAGCTGTTTTTT; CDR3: CASSVEVRNTGELFF
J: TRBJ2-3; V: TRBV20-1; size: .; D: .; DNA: TGCAGTGCTCGGAGGGATACGCAGTATTTT; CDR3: CSARRDTQYF
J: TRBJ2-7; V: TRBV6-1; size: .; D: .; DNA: TGTGCCAGCAGTTCACAGGGATTGGACGAGCAGTACTTC; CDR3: CASSSQGLDEQYF
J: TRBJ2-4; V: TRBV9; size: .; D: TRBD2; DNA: TGTGCCAGCAGCGCACTAGCGGGAGGGATAGCCAAAAACATTCAGTACTTC; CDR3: CASSALAGGIAKNIQYF
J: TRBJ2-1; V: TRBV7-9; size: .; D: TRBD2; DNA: TGTGCCAGCAGCCTTTTGGGACTAATGGATAATGAGCAGTTCTTC; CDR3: CASSLLGLMDNEQFF
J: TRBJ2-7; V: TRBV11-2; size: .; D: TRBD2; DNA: TGTGCCAGCAGCTTTAGCGGGAGGCCCTACGAGCAGTACTTC; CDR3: CASSFSGRPYEQYF
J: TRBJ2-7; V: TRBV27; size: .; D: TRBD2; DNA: TGTGCCAGCATTCGACTGGGAGGGGACCCCTACGAGCAGTACTTC; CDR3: CASIRLGGDPYEQYF
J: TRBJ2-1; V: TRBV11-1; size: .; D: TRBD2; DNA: TGTGCCAGCAGCTTAGCGGGGCGGGGGGTCTCCTACAATGAGCAGTTCTTC; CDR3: CASSLAGRGVSYNEQFF
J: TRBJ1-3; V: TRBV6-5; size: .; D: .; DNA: TGTGCCACCTACCCAGGGTCTGGAAACACCATATATTTT; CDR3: CATYPGSGNTIYF
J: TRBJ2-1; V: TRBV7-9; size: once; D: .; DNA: TGTGCCAGCAGCTTTGTCCGGCGGTCCTCCTACAATGAGCAGTTCTTC; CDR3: CASSFVRRSSYNEQFF
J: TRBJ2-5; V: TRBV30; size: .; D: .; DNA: TGTGCCTGGAGTGCCTCAGGAACAGAGACCCAGTACTTC; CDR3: CAWSASGTETQYF
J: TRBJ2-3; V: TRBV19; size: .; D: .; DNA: TGTGCCAGTAGTAGCCGGGACTCCCTGATAGCAGATACGCAGTATTTT; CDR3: CASSSRDSLIADTQYF
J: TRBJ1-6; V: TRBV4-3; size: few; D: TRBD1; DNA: TGCGCCAGCAGCCTGGGGACAGGGGGCTCACCCCTCCACTTT; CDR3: CASSLGTGGSPLHF
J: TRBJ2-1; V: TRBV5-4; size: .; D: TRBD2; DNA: TGTGCCAGCAGCTTGGAGGGGCGGGGGGAGCAGTTCTTC; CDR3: CASSLEGRGEQFF
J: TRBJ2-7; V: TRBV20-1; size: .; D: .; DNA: TGCAGTGCTACGTTGTGCGAGCAGTACTTC; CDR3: CSATLCEQYF
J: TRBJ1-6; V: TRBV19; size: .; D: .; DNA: TGTGCCAGTACCCGGACAGAAAATAATTCACCCCTCCACTTT; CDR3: CASTRTENNSPLHF
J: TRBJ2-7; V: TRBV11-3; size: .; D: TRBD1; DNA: TGTGCCAGCAGCTCTGGACAGGGCTACGAGCAGTACTTC; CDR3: CASSSGQGYEQYF